The next 18 T cell receptor beta chains were all read from a single sample in a study of T cell changes during pregnancy in multiple sclerosis. The assay was immunoSEQ multiplex PCR, and TCRdb's table has in-frame clones only and misses some. The sample lists some 49,000 clones, approximately 95% seen once, with 5.5% to 7.5% in the top ten. Sample: CD8+ T cells from peripheral blood mononuclear cells, taken in the first trimester of pregnancy. The source of these receptors is a female donor with multiple sclerosis, enrolled in a pregnancy study.

This chain links TRBV30 with TRBJ2-3; perhaps TRBD1 as D (5 bases). Looked up from germline, CDR1 is GTSNPN and CDR2 is SVGIG (reference sequence). V shed 7 bases and J shed 2 bases, with 10 bases lying between them. The CDR3 contains 12 residues. CDR3: CASEGDTDTQYF. The DNA for the CDR3 is TGTGCCTCGGAAGGGGACACAGATACGCAGTATTTT. Looking up the rest from reference TRBV30 and TRBJ2-3 gives the full variable domain: SQTIHQWPATLVQPVGSPLSLECTVEGTSNPNLYWYRQAAGRGLQLLFYSVGIGQISSEVPQNLSASRPQDRQFILSSKKLLLSDSGFYLCASEGDTDTQYFGPGTRLTVL.

This clone is medium-sized in the sample. The chain recombines TRBV4-1 with TRBJ1-1; D might be TRBD1 (6 bases). From germline, CDR1 is MGHRA and CDR2 YSYEKL. The CDR3 spans 15 residues. V was shortened by 0 bases and J by 5 bases, with 13 bases between the two germline ends. This CDR3 is CASSQDRGARTEAFF. In nucleotides, the CDR3 is TGCGCCAGCAGCCAAGATCGGGGGGCGAGAACTGAAGCTTTCTTT.

This chain links TRBV7-9 with TRBJ2-1; maybe TRBD1 (5 bases). Germline lookup yields CDR1 SEHNR and CDR2 FQNEAQ (reference sequence). Trimming took off 10 bases at V and 6 bases at J, with 13 bases between the two ends. CDR3 length equals 12 residues. In nucleotides, the CDR3 is TGTGCCATCGACAGAGAACCCAATGAGCAGTTCTTC. This encodes CAIDREPNEQFF.

The chain carries TRBV7-9 and TRBJ2-1; D gene uncertain. The CDR3 consists of 15 residues. The V end was cut by 5 bases, the J end by 0 bases, with 11 bases between. Germline lookup yields CDR1 SEHNR and CDR2 FQNEAQ (reference sequence). CDR3 loop: CASSPTGTSYNEQFF. CDR3 nucleotide sequence: TGTGCCAGCAGCCCTACTGGTACCTCCTACAATGAGCAGTTCTTC.

J is TRBJ1-5 and V is TRBV27; D perhaps matches TRBD1 (5 bases). Trimming pared 5 bases from V and 6 bases from J, leaving 14 bases between. The CDR3 contains 14 residues. Per germline, CDR1 MNHEY and CDR2 SMNVEV (reference sequence). This CDR3 is CASSIDTGSQPQHF. CDR3 bases: TGTGCCAGCAGTATTGACACAGGCAGTCAGCCCCAGCATTTT.

The chain carries TRBV6-1 and TRBJ1-3, with D tentatively TRBD1 (5 bases). Germline CDR1 reads MNHNS; CDR2 reads SASEGT. The V and J ends lost 1 base and 0 bases respectively, with 13 bases between them. The CDR3 is 17 amino acids. The CDR3 DNA is TGTGCCAGCAGTGAAGATCCGTTGGACAACTCTGGAAACACCATATATTTT. Translating gives CASSEDPLDNSGNTIYF.

The chain recombines TRBV19 with TRBJ2-7; 11 positions agree with TRBD2. CDR3 length: 14 residues. V dropped 6 bases and J dropped 6; count of bases not matched to a gene: 7. Germline V CDR1 and CDR2: LNHDA, SQIVND (reference sequence). The CDR3, as DNA: TGTGCCAGTAGCACCGGGACTAGCGGATCCGAGCAGTACTTC. It translates to CASSTGTSGSEQYF.

This clone was detected once. The rearrangement uses TRBV6-4 and TRBJ1-1; maybe TRBD1 (6 bases). Trimming shortened V by 4 bases and J by 7 bases, and 19 bases separated the two germline ends. The germline CDR1 and CDR2 sequences are MRHNA and SNTAGT. The CDR3 runs to 15 residues. The CDR3 DNA sequence: TGTGCCAGCAGTGCGGACAGTATAGGACCGGGTGAAGCTTTCTTT. This codes for CASSADSIGPGEAFF.

The V call is TRBV27, the J call TRBJ2-7; 10 bases are shared with TRBD1. The CDR3 totals 15 residues. Per the germline V gene, CDR1 is MNHEY and CDR2 is SMNVEV (reference sequence). Losses at the gene ends were 3 bases for V and 4 bases for J; bases not matched to a gene: 6. CDR3 sequence reads: CASSLAGTGEYEQYF. CDR3 coding DNA: TGTGCCAGCAGTTTGGCGGGGACAGGGGAATACGAGCAGTACTTC.

The J gene is TRBJ2-2, the V gene TRBV7-7, with TRBD1 identical over 11 bases. This CDR3 region has 15 residues. Unmatched junction bases numbered 8, after V lost 5 bases and J lost 9 bases. Per the germline V gene, CDR1 is SSHAT and CDR2 is FNYEAQ (reference sequence). The CDR3 DNA follows: TGTGCCAGCAGCCCCGGGACAGGGGGAGTGCGGGAGCTGTTTTTT. It codes for CASSPGTGGVRELFF.

In its sample, this clone was seen once. The J gene is TRBJ2-5, the V gene TRBV7-9; TRBD1 agrees at 8 bases. The CDR3 consists of 14 residues. V lost 4 bases and J lost 7; bases outside the gene matches: 8. The germline gives CDR1 SEHNR, CDR2 FQNEAQ (reference sequence). As DNA, the CDR3 is TGTGCCAGCAGCTGGTTTTCCGACAGGGGGACCCAGTACTTC. Amino acid sequence: CASSWFSDRGTQYF.

The V call is TRBV15, the J call TRBJ2-7; 8 nucleotides line up with TRBD2. The V gene end was trimmed by 0 bases and the J gene end by 0 bases; junction bases not matched to a gene: 1. The germline CDR1 and CDR2 sequences are LNHNV and YYDKDF (reference sequence). This CDR3 spans 15 amino acids. The CDR3 loop is CATSRDLAGSYEQYF. The CDR3 region has the DNA TGTGCCACCAGCAGAGATCTAGCGGGCTCCTACGAGCAGTACTTC. Combining the CDR3 with reference TRBV15 and TRBJ2-7 gives the whole variable domain DAMVIQNPRYQVTQFGKPVTLSCSQTLNHNVMYWYQQKSSQAPKLLFHYYDKDFNNEADTPDNFQSRRPNTSFCFLDIRSPGLGDTAMYLCATSRDLAGSYEQYFGPGTRLTVT.

The CDR3 sequence: CASSQGDWGANTEAFF. CDR3 bases: TGCGCCAGCAGCCAAGGGGACTGGGGAGCGAACACTGAAGCTTTCTTT. This rearrangement joins TRBV4-1 to TRBJ1-1; maybe TRBD1 (5 bases). The germline gives CDR1 MGHRA, CDR2 YSYEKL. Trimming took 1 base from V and 1 from J, leaving 13 bases between them. The CDR3 runs 16 residues.

In DNA, the CDR3 is TGTGCCAGCAGCGTAGGAGAACTGATGGAGCAGTTCTTC. It translates to CASSVGELMEQFF. This chain uses TRBV9 with TRBJ2-1; D is unclear. The germline gives CDR1 SGDLS, CDR2 YYNGEE. Trimming took 0 bases from V and 10 from J, leaving 11 bases between them. There are 13 residues in the CDR3. Full variable domain (rest looked up from reference TRBV9 and TRBJ2-1): DSGVTQTPKHLITATGQRVTLRCSPRSGDLSVYWYQQSLDQGLQFLIQYYNGEERAKGNILERFSAQQFPDLHSELNLSSLELGDSALYFCASSVGELMEQFFGPGTRLTVL.

The genes are TRBV5-4 and TRBJ2-1; 10 bases align to TRBD2. Germline assignment: CDR1 SGHNT and CDR2 YYREEE (reference sequence). This CDR3 has 19 amino acids. Germline trimming cut 1 base from V and 4 bases from J; bases unmatched to any gene: 14. The CDR3 protein is CASSLYYKREGPSYNEQFF. DNA for the CDR3: TGTGCCAGCAGCTTGTATTACAAGCGGGAGGGCCCATCGTACAATGAGCAGTTCTTC.

In this sample, this clone turned up once. This chain uses TRBV7-6 with TRBJ2-1; 7 bases fit TRBD2. Per the germline V gene, CDR1 is SGHVS and CDR2 is FNYEAQ. V gave up 3 bases and J gave up 11 bases; unmatched junction bases: 7. The CDR3 contains 13 residues. The CDR3 sequence: CASSLGLAAQQFF. In DNA, the CDR3 is TGTGCCAGCAGCTTGGGGCTAGCGGCACAGCAGTTCTTC.

V usage is TRBV7-9 and J usage is TRBJ2-5; possibly TRBD1 for D (6 bases). This CDR3 is built from 14 residues. Germline V lookup: CDR1 SEHNR, CDR2 FQNEAQ (reference sequence). V was trimmed by 1 base and J by 3 bases, leaving 9 bases between them. The DNA of the CDR3 is TGTGCCAGCAGCTTAGTGGGGGCTAAAGAGACCCAGTACTTC. This encodes CASSLVGAKETQYF.

The chain couples TRBV2 to TRBJ2-1; 10 bases are shared with TRBD2. Unmatched junction bases numbered 9, after V lost 6 bases and J lost 4 bases. Germline V lookup: CDR1 SNHLY, CDR2 FYNNEI. The CDR3 sequence is 16 residues long. CDR3: CASSGAGGPWYNEQFF. CDR3 nucleotides: TGTGCCAGCAGCGGAGCGGGAGGGCCCTGGTACAATGAGCAGTTCTTC.